What follows describes a single TCR beta chain. CDR1 and CDR2 (germline): LNHDA, SQIVND (reference sequence). With 5 bases clipped from V and 3 bases from J, the junction kept 8 bases outside the gene matches. CDR3 length equals 16 residues. The sample comes from a study of technical replicates of blood from several donors. The method was immunoSEQ multiplex PCR; TCRdb's version includes in-frame clones alone and lacks a portion of them. The sample lists fewer than 95,000 clones, approximately 94% occurring once. The J gene is TRBJ2-3, the V gene TRBV19; TRBD1 agrees at 10 bases. Material: T cells isolated from PBMCs. The clonotype was recovered from a human donor in good health. The CDR3 region is CASSATGTGATDTQYF. The CDR3 DNA follows: TGTGCCAGTAGTGCGACCGGGACAGGGGCAACAGATACGCAGTATTTT.